This TCR beta chain stems from a study of OX40 agonist ivuxolimab in advanced cancers. As for the study in general: Dose-escalation patients' cancers were hepatocellular carcinoma, melanoma, renal cell or head and neck cancer.

Exclusion of a patient followed from autoimmune disease history or systemic immunosuppression. Study-wide results and limits: On average, CD8+ T cells showed a greater number of expanded clones than CD4+.

The CDR3 runs 15 residues. Looked up from germline, CDR1 is MNHEY and CDR2 is SMNVEV (reference sequence). V gave up 3 bases and J gave up 3 bases, with 12 bases separating them. With respect to this clone: What it binds is unknown.

TCRdb's table, derived via immunoSEQ multiplex PCR, lists solely in-frame clones and lacks some. The sample records 35,000 to 45,000 clones, 70% to 90% being singletons. The origin of this receptor is an adult with an advanced solid tumor such as melanoma, head and neck, liver or kidney cancer. The chain has TRBV27 and TRBJ2-1; D remains unclear. The specimen comprised CD4+ or CD8+ T cells sorted from blood, sampled in a trial of the OX40 agonist ivuxolimab. The CDR3 nucleotides are TGTGCCAGCAGTTTGGCAGCGTCCCTCTACAATGAGCAGTTCTTC. The encoded protein is CASSLAASLYNEQFF.